These 27 T cell receptor beta chains share one sample of origin, sequenced in a study of regulatory T cells in long-lasting Graves disease. Library construction for TCR beta used iRepertoire HTBI primers and Arm-PCR of CDR3 regions. TCRdb reanalysed the multiplex PCR reads using MiXCR and keeps one entry per CDR3 protein. Here the sample spans over 300,000 distinct CDR3 sequences, roughly a sixth being singletons. Time point meaning: newly diagnosed GD, antithyroid drugs for less than 3 months. The TCR library used RNA extracted from PBMCs. Sequences were derived from peripheral blood mononuclear cells (PBMCs), sampled at new diagnosis, from a patient treated with antithyroid drugs. Every receptor here comes from a female donor with Graves disease.

Only a few counts were recorded for this clonotype. The V gene is TRBV19, the J gene TRBJ2-1, with no clear D. The ends were cut back, 1 base at V and 6 bases at J, with 13 bases in the middle. Germline CDR1 LNHDA, CDR2 SQIVND (reference sequence). The CDR3 length is 15 residues. The CDR3 spells CASSIAPYTANEQFF. CDR3 DNA: TGTGCCAGTAGTATAGCTCCCTATACGGCCAATGAGCAGTTCTTC.

The chain combines TRBV19 with TRBJ1-1; unclear D gene. Looked up from germline, CDR1 is LNHDA and CDR2 is SQIVND (reference sequence). The CDR3 spans 12 residues. Trimming pared 8 bases from V and 1 base from J, leaving 8 bases between. The CDR3 DNA reads as TGTGCCAGTCAGCCGGGGAACACTGAAGCTTTCTTT. It encodes CASQPGNTEAFF.

This clonotype has at least ten counts. V and J are TRBV20-1 and TRBJ1-4; no clear D gene. CDR1 DFQATT and CDR2 SNEGSKA come from the germline V gene (reference sequence). V gave up 0 bases and J gave up 0 bases, with 8 bases separating them. This CDR3 spans 15 amino acids. The CDR3 DNA is TGCAGTGCTAGAGATCCGCGGGCAACTAATGAAAAACTGTTTTTT. Translated, it gives CSARDPRATNEKLFF.

V gene TRBV5-1 combines with J gene TRBJ2-2; no reliable D call. V gave up 5 bases and J gave up 1 base, with 9 bases separating them. This CDR3 spans 14 amino acids. Germline lookup yields CDR1 SGHRS and CDR2 YFSETQ. The CDR3 DNA reads as TGCGCCAGCAGTAGAAGCGAGAACACCGGGGAGCTGTTTTTT. Translated: CASSRSENTGELFF. Drawing the rest from reference TRBV5-1 and TRBJ2-2, the complete variable domain is KAGVTQTPRYLIKTRGQQVTLSCSPISGHRSVSWYQQTPGQGLQFLFEYFSETQRNKGNFPGRFSGRQFSNSRSEMNVSTLELGDSALYLCASSRSENTGELFFGEGSRLTVL.

The V gene is TRBV5-5, the J gene TRBJ1-2, with TRBD1 matching 9 bases. CDR1 is SGHKS and CDR2 is YYEKEE in the germline V gene (reference sequence). V lost 4 bases to trimming and J lost 9 bases; unmatched junction nucleotides: 13. CDR3 length equals 15 residues. The DNA of the CDR3 is TGTGCCAGCAGCCCGCCTGGGACAGGGAGTCGTCGCTACACCTTC. As protein: CASSPPGTGSRRYTF.

This clonotype was recorded at least ten times. This chain links TRBV12-3 or TRBV12-4 with TRBJ1-5; 7 nucleotides line up with TRBD1. This CDR3 comprises 15 residues. V shed 5 bases, J shed 7 bases, and the junction held 11 bases outside the gene matches. The CDR3 is CASSREGAVWQPQHF. CDR3 in DNA: TGTGCCAGCAGTCGGGAGGGGGCTGTTTGGCAGCCCCAGCATTTT.

This clonotype was detected many times. The CDR3 coding sequence is TGTGCCAGCAGTATAAACGAGAACACTGAAGCTTTCTTT. It yields the protein CASSINENTEAFF. The chain has TRBV27 and TRBJ1-1; D is undetermined. Germline CDR1 and CDR2: MNHEY and SMNVEV (reference sequence). V shed 5 bases and J shed 1 base, with 8 bases lying between them. The CDR3 sequence is 13 residues long.

This clonotype was seen repeatedly, ten times or more. The gene calls are TRBV5-1 and TRBJ2-7; perhaps TRBD2 as D (5 bases). V was cut by 4 bases and J by 0 bases, with 8 bases left in between. The CDR3 has 13 residues. Germline V CDR1 and CDR2: SGHRS, YFSETQ. The CDR3 DNA follows: TGCGCCAGCAGCCGAGGGTCCTCCTACGAGCAGTACTTC. Its translation: CASSRGSSYEQYF. Using reference TRBV5-1 and TRBJ2-7 for the parts outside the CDR3, the full variable domain is KAGVTQTPRYLIKTRGQQVTLSCSPISGHRSVSWYQQTPGQGLQFLFEYFSETQRNKGNFPGRFSGRQFSNSRSEMNVSTLELGDSALYLCASSRGSSYEQYFGPGTRLTVT.

This clonotype has a count of ten or more. V usage is TRBV2 and J usage is TRBJ1-1; D unresolved. Germline values: CDR1 SNHLY, CDR2 FYNNEI. The V end was cut by 8 bases, the J end by 10 bases, with 14 bases between. This CDR3 region has 11 residues. CDR3 sequence reads: CASWGGLGAFF. The CDR3 DNA is TGTGCCAGCTGGGGAGGCCTAGGAGCTTTCTTT.

This clonotype was counted ten times or more. The chain recombines TRBV7-2 with TRBJ1-1, with D perhaps matching TRBD1 (5 bases). The germline V and J ends were trimmed by 3 bases and 14 bases, with 22 bases remaining between them. Germline CDR1 is SGHTA and CDR2 is FQGNSA. CDR3 length equals 14 residues. The CDR3: CASSLDQTAVGAFF. For the CDR3, the DNA is TGTGCCAGCAGCTTGGACCAGACAGCCGTCGGAGCCTTCTTT.

The table lists this clonotype with many counts. The gene calls are TRBV6-1 and TRBJ1-1, with D tentatively TRBD1 (6 bases). The CDR3 is made up of 16 amino acids. The V end lost 7 bases, the J end lost 1 base, and 19 bases lay between the germline ends. In germline, CDR1 is MNHNS, CDR2 SASEGT. Written as DNA, the CDR3 is TGTGCCAGCATCGGACCCCTTGAACAGGGGAACACTGAAGCTTTCTTT. Translated: CASIGPLEQGNTEAFF.

This clonotype was seen many times. CDR3 loop: CSVGDREHGEAFF. The CDR3, as DNA: TGCAGCGTCGGTGACCGAGAACATGGTGAAGCTTTCTTT. The chain has TRBV29-1 and TRBJ1-1, with unresolved D. Trimming shortened V by 6 bases and J by 7 bases, and 18 bases separated the two germline ends. There are 13 residues in the CDR3. CDR1 is SQVTM and CDR2 is ANQGSEA in the germline V gene.

This clonotype turned up a few times. The chain combines TRBV7-3 with TRBJ2-1, with 10 bases aligning to TRBD2. Per germline, CDR1 SGHTA and CDR2 FQGTGA. The trim removed 2 bases at V and 0 bases at J, leaving 7 bases unmatched. The length of the CDR3 is 18 residues. CDR3 sequence (DNA): TGTGCCAGCAGCTTATTTGGACTAGCGGAGAGCTCCTACAATGAGCAGTTCTTC. Its translation is CASSLFGLAESSYNEQFF.

The V and J genes are TRBV6-5 and TRBJ2-7; unclear D gene. Trimming pared 0 bases from V and 2 bases from J, leaving 11 bases between. The germline V gene has CDR1 MNHEY and CDR2 SVGAGI. The CDR3 is 15 amino acids. Here the CDR3 reads CASSYSPDHTYEQYF. CDR3 DNA: TGTGCCAGCAGTTACTCCCCGGACCACACCTACGAGCAGTACTTC.

This clonotype has at least ten counts. V is TRBV19 and J is TRBJ1-4, with D maybe TRBD1 (5 bases). The CDR3 consists of 18 residues. The germline V gene has CDR1 LNHDA and CDR2 SQIVND (reference sequence). The CDR3 bases are TGTGCGACGCAACCGGGACCGCGCCTCCTCGCAACTAATGAAAAACTGTTTTTT. It yields the protein CATQPGPRLLATNEKLFF.

Regarding this clonotype: A much larger clone is a single base away; this may be a read error. J is TRBJ2-5 and V is TRBV5-1; D is perhaps TRBD1 or TRBD2 (7 bases each). Deletions cut 1 base from V and 5 bases from J, with 12 bases between. Germline V gene data show CDR1 as SGHRS and CDR2 as YFSETQ. The CDR3 spans 14 residues. The CDR3: CASSLTGEGETQYF. In DNA form, the CDR3 reads TGCGCCAGCAGCTTGACAGGGGAGGGGGAGACCCAGTACTTC.

This clonotype appeared a few times. This chain joins TRBV18 and TRBJ1-2, with TRBD1 matching 9 bases. The CDR3 loop spans 14 amino acids. With 6 bases clipped from V and 3 bases from J, the junction kept 5 bases outside the gene matches. The V gene's germline CDR1 is KGHSH and CDR2 LQKENI. The CDR3 DNA follows: TGTGCCAGCTCGGGGGACAGGGCGGACTATGGCTACACCTTC. This gives the protein CASSGDRADYGYTF.

The genes are TRBV2 and TRBJ1-1, with TRBD1 matching over 7 bases. After removal of 6 bases from V and 1 base from J, the junction contained 8 bases not matched to a gene. The CDR3 runs to 15 residues. The germline V gene encodes CDR1 SNHLY and CDR2 FYNNEI. The DNA of the CDR3 is TGTGCCAGCAGACCCAGACAGGGTAAGAACACTGAAGCTTTCTTT. It yields the protein CASRPRQGKNTEAFF.

This clonotype was detected only a few times. The V gene is TRBV5-1, the J gene TRBJ2-3; no reliable D call. The CDR3 runs to 16 residues. The V gene's germline CDR1 is SGHRS and CDR2 YFSETQ. V was pared by 0 bases and J by 2 bases, with 13 bases between. The CDR3 here is CASSLGGTRSTDTQYF. The CDR3 region has the DNA TGCGCCAGCAGCTTGGGGGGAACGAGATCCACAGATACGCAGTATTTT.

Many counts were recorded for this clonotype. The gene calls are TRBV9 and TRBJ2-1, with a possible D match to TRBD1 (6 bases). Germline values: CDR1 SGDLS, CDR2 YYNGEE. Between the trimmed V and J ends, which lost 0 bases and 1 base, there was a span of 11 bases. This CDR3 comprises 16 residues. This CDR3 reads CASSVDMTGSYNEQFF. CDR3 nucleotide sequence: TGTGCCAGCAGCGTAGATATGACAGGTTCCTACAATGAGCAGTTCTTC.

As to this clonotype: A much larger clone lies a single base off, so this may be a read error. The chain carries TRBV28 and TRBJ2-1, with D perhaps matching TRBD1 (6 bases). The CDR3 is made up of 12 amino acids. Trimming pared 6 bases from V and 10 bases from J, leaving 13 bases between. Germline lookup yields CDR1 MDHEN and CDR2 SYDVKM. CDR3 sequence: CASRPTGYEQFF. CDR3 sequence (DNA): TGTGCCAGCAGGCCGACAGGCTACGAGCAGTTCTTC.

This clonotype came up many times. The rearrangement joins TRBV24-1 to TRBJ1-1; D unclear. V lost 2 bases, J lost 1 base, and 10 bases lay in between. Germline V gene data show CDR1 as KGHDR and CDR2 as SFDVKD. The CDR3 covers 15 residues. CDR3 coding DNA: TGTGCCACCAGTGATTCTAGTGGGAGGAACACTGAAGCTTTCTTT. Its translation: CATSDSSGRNTEAFF.

This clonotype has ten or more counts. The chain recombines TRBV6-2 or TRBV6-3 with TRBJ2-7, with no clear D. Germline assignment: CDR1 MNHEY and CDR2 SVGEGT. Trimming removed 10 bases at V and 4 bases at J, with 17 bases between. CDR3 length equals 13 residues. CDR3 protein: CAIGRVSQYEQYF. The CDR3 DNA follows: TGTGCCATCGGAAGGGTTTCCCAATACGAGCAGTACTTC.

Many counts were recorded for this clonotype. The gene calls are TRBV27 and TRBJ1-1; 8 nucleotides align to TRBD1. CDR1 and CDR2 from the germline V gene are MNHEY and SMNVEV (reference sequence). The CDR3 loop spans 15 amino acids. V lost 8 bases, J lost 2 bases, and 10 bases stayed unmatched. CDR3 amino acids: CASQSAGTGNTEAFF. Here the CDR3 DNA reads TGTGCCAGCCAGAGCGCCGGGACAGGCAACACTGAAGCTTTCTTT.

This clonotype showed up just a few times. Just one base apart from a much larger clone, this may be a read error. The chain joins TRBV2 to TRBJ2-5; TRBD2 aligns across 10 bases. After removal of 10 bases from V and 6 bases from J, the junction contained 8 bases not matched to a gene. Looked up from germline, CDR1 is SNHLY and CDR2 is FYNNEI. CDR3 length: 13 residues. The CDR3 loop is CANRDSGGQTQYF. CDR3 nucleotide sequence: TGTGCCAACAGAGATAGCGGGGGGCAGACCCAGTACTTC. Complete variable domain (other parts from reference TRBV2 and TRBJ2-5): EPEVTQTPSHQVTQMGQEVILRCVPISNHLYFYWYRQILGQKVEFLVSFYNNEISEKSEIFDDQFSVERPDGSNFTLKIRSTKLEDSAMYFCANRDSGGQTQYFGPGTRLLVL.

This clonotype was counted at least ten times. The chain links TRBV4-3 to TRBJ2-5; the match to TRBD1 covers 7 bases. The CDR3 sequence is 15 residues long. Germline-derived CDR1 and CDR2 are LGHNA and YSLEER. V shed 1 base, J shed 4 bases, and the junction held 6 bases outside the gene matches. CDR3 nucleotide sequence: TGCGCCAGCAGCCAAGCAAGGGGGCTAGGAGAGACCCAGTACTTC. Its translation is CASSQARGLGETQYF.

V and J are TRBV6-1 and TRBJ2-7; no definite D call. Germline CDR1 reads MNHNS; CDR2 reads SASEGT. The CDR3 is made up of 13 amino acids. V was shortened by 6 bases and J by 0 bases, with 9 bases between the two germline ends. CDR3 sequence reads: CASSIQTSYEQYF. DNA of the CDR3: TGTGCCAGCAGCATACAGACCTCCTACGAGCAGTACTTC.